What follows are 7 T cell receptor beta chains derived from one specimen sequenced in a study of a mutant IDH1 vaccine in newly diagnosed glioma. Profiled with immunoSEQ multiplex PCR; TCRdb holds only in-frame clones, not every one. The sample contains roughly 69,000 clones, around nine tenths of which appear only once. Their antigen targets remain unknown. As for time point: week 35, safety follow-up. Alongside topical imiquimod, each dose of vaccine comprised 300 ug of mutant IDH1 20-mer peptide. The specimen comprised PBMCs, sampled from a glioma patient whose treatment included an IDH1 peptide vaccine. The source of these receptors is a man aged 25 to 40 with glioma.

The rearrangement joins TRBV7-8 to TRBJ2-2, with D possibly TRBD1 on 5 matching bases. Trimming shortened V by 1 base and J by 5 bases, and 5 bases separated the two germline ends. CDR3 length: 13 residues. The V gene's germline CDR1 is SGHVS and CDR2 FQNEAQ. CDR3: CASSLEGTGELFF. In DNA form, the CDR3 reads TGTGCCAGCAGCTTAGAGGGGACCGGGGAGCTGTTTTTT.

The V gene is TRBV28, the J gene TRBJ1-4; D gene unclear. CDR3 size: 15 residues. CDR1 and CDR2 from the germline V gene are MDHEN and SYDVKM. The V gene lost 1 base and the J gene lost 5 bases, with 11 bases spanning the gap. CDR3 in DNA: TGTGCCAGCAGTTTATTCGGGGTAAAGAATGAAAAACTGTTTTTT. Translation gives CASSLFGVKNEKLFF.

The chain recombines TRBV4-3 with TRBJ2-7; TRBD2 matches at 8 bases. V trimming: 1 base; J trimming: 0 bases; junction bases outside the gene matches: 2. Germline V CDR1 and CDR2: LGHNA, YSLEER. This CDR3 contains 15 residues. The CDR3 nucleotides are TGCGCCAGCAGCCAAGGCGGGGGGCCCTCCTACGAGCAGTACTTC. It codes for CASSQGGGPSYEQYF.

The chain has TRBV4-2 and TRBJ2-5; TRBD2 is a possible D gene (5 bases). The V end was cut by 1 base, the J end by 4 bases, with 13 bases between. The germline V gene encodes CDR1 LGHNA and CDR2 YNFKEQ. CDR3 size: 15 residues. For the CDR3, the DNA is TGTGCCAGCAGCCAAGGCCGTCTGGCGGGAGAGACCCAGTACTTC. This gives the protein CASSQGRLAGETQYF.

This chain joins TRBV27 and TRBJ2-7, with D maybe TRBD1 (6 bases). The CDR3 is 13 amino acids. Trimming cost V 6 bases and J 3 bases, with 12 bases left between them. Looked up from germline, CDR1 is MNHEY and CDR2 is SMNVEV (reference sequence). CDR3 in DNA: TGTGCCAGCAGCTATTCAGGGGTCTACGAGCAGTACTTC. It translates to CASSYSGVYEQYF.

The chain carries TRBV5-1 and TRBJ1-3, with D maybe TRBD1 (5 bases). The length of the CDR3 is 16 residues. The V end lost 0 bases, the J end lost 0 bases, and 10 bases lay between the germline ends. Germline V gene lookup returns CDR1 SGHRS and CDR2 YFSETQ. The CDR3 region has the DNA TGCGCCAGCAGCTTGGGGACACTGAGCTCTGGAAACACCATATATTTT. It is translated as CASSLGTLSSGNTIYF.

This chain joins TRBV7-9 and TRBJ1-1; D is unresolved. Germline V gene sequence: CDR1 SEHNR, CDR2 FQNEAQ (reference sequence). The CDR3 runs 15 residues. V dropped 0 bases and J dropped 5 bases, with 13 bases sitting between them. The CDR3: CASSLALGLWTEAFF. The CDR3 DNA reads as TGTGCCAGCAGCTTAGCGCTAGGGCTATGGACTGAAGCTTTCTTT.